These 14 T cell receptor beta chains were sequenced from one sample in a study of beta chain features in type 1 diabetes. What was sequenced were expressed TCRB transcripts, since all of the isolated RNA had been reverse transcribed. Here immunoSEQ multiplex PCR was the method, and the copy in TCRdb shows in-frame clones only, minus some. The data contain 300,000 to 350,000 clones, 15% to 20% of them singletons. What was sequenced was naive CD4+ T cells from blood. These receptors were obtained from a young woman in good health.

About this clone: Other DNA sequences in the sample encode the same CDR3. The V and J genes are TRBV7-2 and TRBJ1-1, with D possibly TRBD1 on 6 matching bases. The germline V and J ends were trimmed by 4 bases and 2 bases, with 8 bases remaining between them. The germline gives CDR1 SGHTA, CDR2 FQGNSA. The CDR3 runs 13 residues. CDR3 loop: CASSSDRNTEAFF. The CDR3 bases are TGTGCCAGCAGCTCGGACAGAAACACTGAAGCTTTCTTT.

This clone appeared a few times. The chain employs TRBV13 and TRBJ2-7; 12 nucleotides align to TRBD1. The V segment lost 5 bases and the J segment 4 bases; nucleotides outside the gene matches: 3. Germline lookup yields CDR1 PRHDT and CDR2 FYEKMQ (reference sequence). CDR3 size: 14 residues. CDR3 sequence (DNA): TGTGCCAGCAGCCAGGGACAGGGGGCATACGAGCAGTACTTC. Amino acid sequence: CASSQGQGAYEQYF. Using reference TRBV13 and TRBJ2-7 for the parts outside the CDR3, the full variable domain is AAGVIQSPRHLIKEKRETATLKCYPIPRHDTVYWYQQGPGQDPQFLISFYEKMQSDKGSIPDRFSAQQFSDYHSELNMSSLELGDSALYFCASSQGQGAYEQYFGPGTRLTVT.

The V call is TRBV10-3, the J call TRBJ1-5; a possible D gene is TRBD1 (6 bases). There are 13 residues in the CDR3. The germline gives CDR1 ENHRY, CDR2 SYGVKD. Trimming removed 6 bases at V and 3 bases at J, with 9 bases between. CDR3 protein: CAISQGTNQPQHF. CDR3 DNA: TGTGCCATCAGCCAGGGGACCAATCAGCCCCAGCATTTT.

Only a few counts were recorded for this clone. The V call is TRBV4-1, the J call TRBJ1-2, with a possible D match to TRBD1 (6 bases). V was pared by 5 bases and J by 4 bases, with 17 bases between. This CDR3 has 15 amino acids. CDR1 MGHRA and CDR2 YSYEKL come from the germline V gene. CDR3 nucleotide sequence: TGCGCCAGCAGCTCCCCGGGACAAGGAATCTATGGCTACACCTTC. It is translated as CASSSPGQGIYGYTF.

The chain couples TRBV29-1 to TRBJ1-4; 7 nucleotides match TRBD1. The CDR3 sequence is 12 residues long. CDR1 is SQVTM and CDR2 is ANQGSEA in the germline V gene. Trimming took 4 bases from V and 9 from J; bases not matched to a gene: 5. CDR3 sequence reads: CSVAEQGKKLFF. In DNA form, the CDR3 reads TGCAGCGTTGCTGAACAGGGGAAAAAACTGTTTTTT.

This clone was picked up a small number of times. The chain's CDR3 is CAWSVEAGYDETQYF. CDR3 DNA sequence: TGTGCCTGGTCCGTAGAAGCGGGATATGACGAGACCCAGTACTTC. The chain carries TRBV30 and TRBJ2-5; TRBD2 aligns across 7 bases. Looked up from germline, CDR1 is GTSNPN and CDR2 is SVGIG (reference sequence). The CDR3 has 15 residues. With 5 bases clipped from V and 5 bases from J, the junction kept 14 bases outside the gene matches.

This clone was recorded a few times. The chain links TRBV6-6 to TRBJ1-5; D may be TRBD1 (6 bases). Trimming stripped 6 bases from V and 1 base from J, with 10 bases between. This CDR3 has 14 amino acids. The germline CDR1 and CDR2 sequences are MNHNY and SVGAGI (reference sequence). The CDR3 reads CASRIQGSNQPQHF. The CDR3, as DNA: TGTGCCAGCAGAATACAGGGAAGCAATCAGCCCCAGCATTTT.

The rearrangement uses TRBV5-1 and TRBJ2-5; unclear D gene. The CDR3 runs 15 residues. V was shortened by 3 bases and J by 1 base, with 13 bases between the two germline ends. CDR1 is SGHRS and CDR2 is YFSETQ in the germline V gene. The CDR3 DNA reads TGCGCCAGCAGCTCCTACGGCACTATCCAAGAGACCCAGTACTTC. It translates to CASSSYGTIQETQYF. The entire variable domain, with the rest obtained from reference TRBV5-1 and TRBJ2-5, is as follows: KAGVTQTPRYLIKTRGQQVTLSCSPISGHRSVSWYQQTPGQGLQFLFEYFSETQRNKGNFPGRFSGRQFSNSRSEMNVSTLELGDSALYLCASSSYGTIQETQYFGPGTRLLVL.

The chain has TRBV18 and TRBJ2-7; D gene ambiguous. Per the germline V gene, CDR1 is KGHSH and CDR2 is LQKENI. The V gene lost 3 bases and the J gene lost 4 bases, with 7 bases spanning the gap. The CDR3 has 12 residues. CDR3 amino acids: CASSPGNYEQYF. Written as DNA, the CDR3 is TGTGCCAGCTCACCGGGCAATTACGAGCAGTACTTC.

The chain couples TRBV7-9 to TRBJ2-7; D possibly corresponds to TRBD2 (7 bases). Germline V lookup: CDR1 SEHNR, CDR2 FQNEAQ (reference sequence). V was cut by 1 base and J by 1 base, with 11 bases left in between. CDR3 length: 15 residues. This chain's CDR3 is CASSLGGGISYEQYF. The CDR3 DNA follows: TGTGCCAGCAGCTTAGGCGGGGGCATATCCTACGAGCAGTACTTC.

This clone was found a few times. The DNA for the CDR3 is TGTGCCAGCAGCTCGACTAGCGGGAGAGTAAAAGATACGCAGTATTTT. Its translation is CASSSTSGRVKDTQYF. The chain is built from TRBV21-1 and TRBJ2-3; the D segment call TRBD2 is taken from the table without a DNA check. TRBV21-1 is a listed pseudogene. CDR3 size: 16 residues.

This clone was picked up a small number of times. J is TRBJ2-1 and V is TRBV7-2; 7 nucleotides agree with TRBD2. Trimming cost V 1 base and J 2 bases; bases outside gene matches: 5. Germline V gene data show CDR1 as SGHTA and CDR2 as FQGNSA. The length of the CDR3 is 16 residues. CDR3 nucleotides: TGTGCCAGCAGCTTAGATGCTAGCGGCGCCTACAATGAGCAGTTCTTC. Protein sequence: CASSLDASGAYNEQFF.

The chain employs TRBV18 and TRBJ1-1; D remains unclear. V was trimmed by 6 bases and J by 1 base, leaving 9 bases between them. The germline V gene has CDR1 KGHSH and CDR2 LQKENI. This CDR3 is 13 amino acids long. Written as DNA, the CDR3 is TGTGCCAGCTCTCAGGAGGAGAACACTGAAGCTTTCTTT. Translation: CASSQEENTEAFF.

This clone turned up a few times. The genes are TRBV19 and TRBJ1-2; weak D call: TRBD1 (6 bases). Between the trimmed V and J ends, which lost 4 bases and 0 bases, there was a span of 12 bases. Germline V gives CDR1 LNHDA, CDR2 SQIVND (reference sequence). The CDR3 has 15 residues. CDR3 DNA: TGTGCCAGTAGTAACCAAGGGACACCTAACTATGGCTACACCTTC. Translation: CASSNQGTPNYGYTF.